This T cell receptor (beta chain) was captured by sequencing in a study of T cells in Graves' hyperthyroidism and ophthalmopathy. The CDR3 consists of 15 residues. Trimming left V 1 base short and J 2 bases short, with 9 bases between. In germline, CDR1 is SGHTA, CDR2 FQGTGA. This clonotype was detected many times. Researchers amplified the TCR beta CDR3 regions from RNA transcripts. When the TCR CDR3 underwent first-round RT-PCR, the HTBI primer set was used. TCRdb re-derived calls from the multiplex PCR reads in MiXCR, one entry per CDR3 protein. The data contain approximately 510,000 distinct CDR3 sequences, approximately 48% of them singletons.

This receptor was obtained from an adult woman with Graves' disease, either hyperthyroidism or ophthalmopathy (not recorded which). The chain has TRBV7-3 and TRBJ1-3; D not certain. The sequenced sample was peripheral blood or thyroid tissue (not recorded which). In nucleotides, the CDR3 is TGTGCCAGCAGCTTAAACGCAGTAACTGGAAACACCATATATTTT. Its protein product is CASSLNAVTGNTIYF.